This T cell receptor (beta chain) was identified during a study of neurological immune-mediated disorders. This clonotype came up many times. By 5'RACE with 10-nucleotide random UMIs, the cDNA was made. TCRdb reanalysed the 5' RACE reads using MiXCR and keeps one entry per CDR3 protein. Of about 65,000 distinct CDR3 sequences listed, under 5% are singletons. This receptor was identified in a man aged 50-59 years with multiple sclerosis. What was sequenced was PBMCs.

The CDR3 here is CASSPDSPTEQYF. CDR3 sequence (DNA): TGTGCCAGCAGTCCCGACAGTCCAACGGAGCAGTACTTC. The chain links TRBV12-3 or TRBV12-4 to TRBJ2-7; D is possibly TRBD1 (5 bases). Trimming pared 5 bases from V and 7 bases from J, leaving 15 bases between. The CDR3 is 13 residues long.